This T cell receptor beta chain was captured by sequencing in a study of T cells after yellow fever vaccination. This CDR3 is 15 amino acids long. The germline CDR1 and CDR2 sequences are KGHDR and SFDVKD. The V end was cut by 6 bases, the J end by 2 bases, with 14 bases between. TCRdb re-called the 5' RACE reads with MiXCR, one entry per CDR3 protein. Of 500,000 to 700,000 distinct CDR3 sequences in the sample, roughly a fifth were seen once. The sequences come from PBMCs, collected 15 days after the yellow fever booster vaccination. The rearrangement uses TRBV24-1 and TRBJ2-3; no definite D call. The receptor's source is a man aged 25-45 years who received the YFV17D yellow fever vaccine. The CDR3 DNA sequence: TGTGCCACCAGTCCGGGTAGTCGGTACACAGATACGCAGTATTTT. Amino acids: CATSPGSRYTDTQYF.